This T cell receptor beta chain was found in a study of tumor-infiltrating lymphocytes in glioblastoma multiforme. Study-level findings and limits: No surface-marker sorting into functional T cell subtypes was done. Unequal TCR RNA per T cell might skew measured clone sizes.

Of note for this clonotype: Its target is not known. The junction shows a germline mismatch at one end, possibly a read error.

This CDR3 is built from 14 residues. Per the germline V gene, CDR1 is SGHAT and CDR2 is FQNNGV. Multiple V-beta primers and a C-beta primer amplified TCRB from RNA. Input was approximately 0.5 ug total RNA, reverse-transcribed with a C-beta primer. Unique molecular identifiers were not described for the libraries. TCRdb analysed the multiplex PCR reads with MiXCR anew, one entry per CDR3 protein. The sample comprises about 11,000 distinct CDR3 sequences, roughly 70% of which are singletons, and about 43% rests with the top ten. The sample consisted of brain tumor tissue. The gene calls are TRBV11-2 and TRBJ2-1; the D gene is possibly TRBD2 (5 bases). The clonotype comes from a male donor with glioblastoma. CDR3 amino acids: CASNLSGVYNEQFF. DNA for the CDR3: TGTGCGAGCAACTTGAGCGGAGTTTACAATGAGCAGTTCTTC.